This T cell receptor (beta chain) emerged from a study of T cells after yellow fever vaccination. General study points: There was a small share of clonotypes that showed up in both the CD4 and CD8 compartments. Detected again after the booster were most primary-vaccination clones, at almost 97% CD4 and roughly 88% CD8. Researchers report a weaker secondary response that nonetheless peaked faster, day 5 versus 15.

This clonotype came up many times. Antigen: not known. TCR cDNA, made by 5'RACE template switching, carried an added universal primer site and UMIs. Via MiXCR, TCRdb re-called the 5' RACE reads, giving one row per CDR3 protein. The sample has approximately 260,000 distinct CDR3 sequences, around 5.3% seen once. V was pared by 2 bases and J by 5 bases, with 7 bases between. This CDR3 has 12 amino acids. Germline loops: CDR1 SGHRS, CDR2 YFSETQ. The material sequenced was CD4+ T cells sorted from PBMCs, taken on the day of the yellow fever booster vaccination. The genes are TRBV5-1 and TRBJ1-2; D is unclear. The clonotype comes from a man between 18 and 35 years old who received the YFV17D yellow fever vaccine. CDR3 sequence (DNA): TGCGCCAGCAGCTTCCAAAGATATGGCTACACCTTC. This gives the protein CASSFQRYGYTF.